This record covers a single TCR beta chain. The table came from immunoSEQ multiplex PCR; TCRdb's copy has only in-frame clones and leaves some out. Of some 500,000 clones listed, about 96% are singletons. These data are taken from a study of shared clonotypes between healthy human individuals. The ends lost 1 base at V and 6 bases at J; junction bases unmatched: 6. Germline CDR1 SGHRS, CDR2 YFSETQ. This CDR3 is built from 14 residues. The sample taken for sequencing was naive CD4+ T cells sorted from blood. The subset is: CD45RA+ positively selected. The receptor was isolated from a woman in her twenties or thirties in good health. The chain combines TRBV5-1 with TRBJ1-1; 7 nucleotides agree with TRBD1. In DNA form, the CDR3 reads TGCGCCAGCAGCTTGACAGGGGATAGAGCTGAAGCTTTCTTT. Translated: CASSLTGDRAEAFF.